This T cell receptor beta chain originates from a study of cytomegalovirus exposure and HLA in healthy donors (dated by TCRdb to 2015 to 2018). About the investigation overall: According to a later analysis, the roughly 130 validation repertoires were produced on the same platform as the roughly 700 repertoires of the first cohort. The study aimed to test whether cataloging public T cell receptors could reveal signatures of past pathogen exposure. A separate validation cohort of roughly 120 different subjects was used in addition to the approximately 700-subject first cohort. High-throughput TCR immunosequencing, statistical association of individual TCRs with disease status, and machine learning were combined to predict cytomegalovirus infection status.

Libraries were prepared through the immunoSEQ multiplex PCR assay. As for the original processing: A statistical classification framework was built to diagnose cytomegalovirus status from the catalog of TCR beta chain sequences. TCRdb re-hosts the immuneACCESS table, in-frame sequences only. Its copies lack some clones; in the studies checked, an unresolved V gene accounts for under half of them, and the cause for the rest is not known. Clonal size and the V and J genes are those of that table, whereas D and trimming came from the DNA. In all, the sample holds tens of thousands of clones, and 94% of those were seen once. The top ten clonotypes cover roughly 2% of the sample. On this clone itself: Its antigen target is currently unknown. Per-base quality was not reported, and no clone a single base away is much larger than it.

Donors formed part of the validation cohort, which comprised over a hundred subjects and was distinct from the first cohort of 666 subjects. Based on the germline V gene (reference sequence), the CDR1 and CDR2 sequences are GTSNPN and SVGIG. Including cysteine and phenylalanine, the CDR3 has 16 amino acids. The sequence is cut down to CDR3 DNA, 48 bases in frame from base 1. The V end loses 2 bases and the J end loses 1 base, and a stretch of 15 bases separates them. What the research found in general, with its limitations: Most TCR sequences were seen in very few donors, while some public TCRs were found in many individuals. Cytomegalovirus status was reported to be diagnosed by the classifier with high specificity and sensitivity in both the original and validation cohorts. Subsequent analysis determined that TCRs grouped into clusters in the first cohort also showed a tendency toward co-occurrence across the 120 or so validation repertoires, and 94% of cluster scores exceeded 0. Three of the identified cytomegalovirus-associated TCR beta chains were confirmed in vitro to be specific for cytomegalovirus antigens. All 120 or so repertoires were used to score co-occurrence in the validation cohort in a later analysis, because that analysis had no HLA typing for the cohort. The authors suggested that the approach could potentially be extended to other disease states and immunological phenotypes. A total of 164 TCR beta chains were listed by the study as associated with cytomegalovirus.

The TCR comes from a woman under 30 in good health and CMV-seropositive. The receptor chain draws on TRBV30 and TRBJ1-5; a weak D assignment points to TRBD1 (5 bases agree). Sequencing input: PBMCs. The CDR3 protein is CAWSPFGGVSNQPQHF. The sequence in DNA is TGTGCCTGGAGTCCCTTCGGGGGAGTCAGCAATCAGCCCCAGCATTTT.